The 21 T cell receptor beta chains below were found in one sample sequenced in a study of blood T cell repertoires in COVID-19. Assay: immunoSEQ multiplex PCR; the TCRdb copy retains only in-frame clones and omits some. The sample contains over 250,000 clones, 85% of which appear only once. The sequencing input was peripheral blood. The receptors derive from a human donor in a cohort sampled during active COVID-19.

This clone was recorded a few times. V is TRBV7-6 and J is TRBJ2-7; 7 bases line up with TRBD2. Germline lookup yields CDR1 SGHVS and CDR2 FNYEAQ. CDR3 length: 14 residues. Losses at the gene ends were 2 bases for V and 6 bases for J; bases not matched to a gene: 7. CDR3 sequence: CASSLTRGSGEQYF. CDR3 coding DNA: TGTGCCAGCAGCTTAACTCGCGGGAGCGGCGAGCAGTACTTC.

The V and J genes are TRBV7-3 and TRBJ2-3; a possible D gene is TRBD2 (6 bases). Germline V gives CDR1 SGHTA, CDR2 FQGTGA. This CDR3 contains 15 residues. V was clipped by 5 bases and J by 0 bases, with 12 bases between them. CDR3 nucleotide sequence: TGTGCCAGCAGCCAAACCGGGACTAGCACAGATACGCAGTATTTT. Its translation is CASSQTGTSTDTQYF.

This chain uses TRBV2 with TRBJ1-1; D gene uncertain. Germline CDR1 SNHLY, CDR2 FYNNEI. The CDR3 runs 15 residues. V lost 2 bases to trimming and J lost 6 bases, with 16 bases between them. The CDR3 DNA sequence: TGTGCCAGCAGTGAATATGCGGCGGAACGGGCTGAAGCTTTCTTT. Its protein product is CASSEYAAERAEAFF.

The chain carries TRBV3-1 (or the pseudogene TRBV3-2) and TRBJ1-2; D is undetermined. The V gene's germline CDR1 is LGHDT and CDR2 YNNKEL (reference sequence). The CDR3 is 15 residues long. V lost 1 base and J 0 bases, leaving 9 bases between the germline ends. The DNA for the CDR3 is TGTGCCAGCAGCCAAGCTGGGAGAGCTAACTATGGCTACACCTTC. Its protein product is CASSQAGRANYGYTF.

This clone was picked up many times. The CDR3 is CASSGTPGQGARVQFF. CDR3 DNA: TGCGCCAGCAGCGGCACACCGGGACAGGGGGCAAGGGTGCAGTTCTTC. The chain employs TRBV5-1 and TRBJ2-1; 12 bases match TRBD1. Per germline, CDR1 SGHRS and CDR2 YFSETQ. V lost 4 bases to trimming and J lost 12 bases; unmatched junction nucleotides: 14. The CDR3 covers 16 residues.

This rearrangement joins TRBV2 to TRBJ2-3; 10 bases agree with TRBD2. The CDR3 spans 17 residues. V dropped 3 bases and J dropped 4; count of bases not matched to a gene: 10. Germline values: CDR1 SNHLY, CDR2 FYNNEI. CDR3 sequence reads: CASSELTSGPEADTQYF. The DNA of the CDR3 is TGTGCCAGCAGTGAGCTGACTAGCGGGCCGGAGGCAGATACGCAGTATTTT.

The chain combines TRBV3-1 (or the pseudogene TRBV3-2) with TRBJ2-5, with 7 positions matching TRBD2. This CDR3 comprises 16 residues. CDR1 LGHDT and CDR2 YNNKEL come from the germline V gene (reference sequence). J lost 0 bases, V lost 2 bases, and 6 bases had no gene match. This chain's CDR3 is CASSQWGSGHQETQYF. The CDR3 DNA reads as TGTGCCAGCAGCCAATGGGGTAGCGGGCACCAAGAGACCCAGTACTTC.

CDR3 residues: CASSLTGSYEQFF. As DNA, the CDR3 is TGTGCCAGCAGCCTAACGGGGAGCTATGAGCAGTTCTTC. The rearrangement uses TRBV5-6 and TRBJ2-1, with a possible D match to TRBD2 (5 bases). The CDR3 sequence is 13 residues long. The V gene's germline CDR1 is SGHDT and CDR2 YYEEEE. The V end was cut by 4 bases, the J end by 8 bases, with 13 bases between.

The CDR3 DNA is TGTGCCAGCAGACAAGATGGGGCAGCATACAATGAGCAGTTCTTC. Translating it yields CASRQDGAAYNEQFF. The gene calls are TRBV2 and TRBJ2-1; tentative D call: TRBD1 (5 bases). The CDR3 has 15 amino acids. V lost 6 bases, J lost 4 bases, and 16 bases lay in between. The V gene's germline CDR1 is SNHLY and CDR2 FYNNEI.

The chain combines TRBV24-1 with TRBJ1-2; D gene unclear. The germline V and J ends were trimmed by 9 bases and 14 bases, with 9 bases remaining between them. CDR1 and CDR2 (germline): KGHDR, SFDVKD. This CDR3 has 8 residues. The CDR3: CATSGFTF. CDR3 nucleotide sequence: TGTGCCACCTCAGGCTTTACCTTC.

The rearrangement uses TRBV5-1 and TRBJ1-4, with 8 bases that match TRBD1. The J segment lost 8 bases and the V segment lost 2 bases, leaving 14 bases of the junction unmatched. The CDR3 runs to 17 residues. The germline gives CDR1 SGHRS, CDR2 YFSETQ. The CDR3 DNA is TGCGCCAGCAGCTTAGGGACAGGCCGCCTTGGGGGAGAAAAACTGTTTTTT. This codes for CASSLGTGRLGGEKLFF.

The chain recombines TRBV20-1 with TRBJ2-1; D ambiguous. Germline loops: CDR1 DFQATT, CDR2 SNEGSKA (reference sequence). V gave up 3 bases and J gave up 9 bases, with 9 bases separating them. The CDR3 spans 11 residues. CDR3 in amino acids: CSARPGLEQFF. The CDR3 DNA sequence: TGCAGTGCTAGGCCTGGGCTTGAGCAGTTCTTC.

The chain uses TRBV5-1 and TRBJ2-2; 9 bases are shared with TRBD2. The CDR3 covers 15 residues. V was clipped by 2 bases and J by 5 bases; unmatched bases: 4. In germline, CDR1 is SGHRS, CDR2 YFSETQ. The DNA of the CDR3 is TGCGCCAGCAGCTTAGCGGGAGGTGGGACCGGGGAGCTGTTTTTT. Its translation is CASSLAGGGTGELFF.

The rearrangement links TRBV7-3 to TRBJ1-2; 11 bases are a match to TRBD1. Germline CDR1 and CDR2: SGHTA and FQGTGA. The trim removed 5 bases at V and 4 bases at J, leaving 9 bases unmatched. This CDR3 has 16 amino acids. The CDR3 DNA follows: TGTGCCAGCAGCCCACAACCGGGACAGGGGGGCTATGGCTACACCTTC. Encoded protein: CASSPQPGQGGYGYTF.

This clone appeared a few times. The rearrangement joins TRBV19 to TRBJ2-7; 8 bases are shared with TRBD2. Germline values: CDR1 LNHDA, CDR2 SQIVND (reference sequence). CDR3 length: 14 amino acids. Trimming removed 9 bases from V and 0 bases from J; junction bases left unmatched: 7. CDR3 amino acids: CASKPLAGSYEQYF. The DNA of the CDR3 is TGTGCCAGCAAGCCTCTAGCGGGCTCCTACGAGCAGTACTTC.

The rearrangement joins TRBV2 to TRBJ2-7; 7 nucleotides agree with TRBD2. The CDR3 extends over 13 amino acids. V trimming: 8 bases; J trimming: 3 bases; junction bases outside the gene matches: 7. Per germline, CDR1 SNHLY and CDR2 FYNNEI. The CDR3 DNA follows: TGTGCCAGCTATCGGAGCGGGAACTACGAGCAGTACTTC. Its protein product is CASYRSGNYEQYF.

The rearrangement joins TRBV30 to TRBJ1-1, with 8 nucleotides matching TRBD1. The CDR3 has 12 amino acids. CDR1 and CDR2 (germline): GTSNPN, SVGIG (reference sequence). DNA of the CDR3: TGTGCGCGGCAGGGGGCAGCCACTGAAGCTTTCTTT. Its translation: CARQGAATEAFF.

This chain uses TRBV4-1 with TRBJ2-4, with a possible D match to TRBD1 (6 bases). From germline, CDR1 is MGHRA and CDR2 YSYEKL. The V end was cut by 4 bases, the J end by 0 bases, with 22 bases between. The CDR3 sequence is 19 residues long. The DNA of the CDR3 is TGCGCCAGCAGCCCACCACAGGGAACCATCCAGGTAGCCAAAAACATTCAGTACTTC. It codes for CASSPPQGTIQVAKNIQYF.

This clone was seen more than once but under ten times. V usage is TRBV7-9 and J usage is TRBJ1-4; 9 bases are shared with TRBD1. The trim removed 8 bases at V and 3 bases at J, leaving 4 bases unmatched. CDR1 is SEHNR and CDR2 is FQNEAQ in the germline V gene (reference sequence). The CDR3 runs to 14 residues. In DNA form, the CDR3 reads TGTGCCAGCGGACAGGGGATCTCTAATGAAAAACTGTTTTTT. This sequence encodes CASGQGISNEKLFF.

The V and J genes are TRBV27 and TRBJ1-3; no definite D call. The CDR3 extends over 16 amino acids. CDR1 and CDR2 (germline): MNHEY, SMNVEV (reference sequence). With 8 bases removed from V and 0 bases from J, the gap between germline ends came to 17 bases. CDR3: CASRSFEGISGNTIYF. CDR3 nucleotide sequence: TGTGCCAGCCGCTCTTTCGAGGGCATCTCTGGAAACACCATATATTTT.

The chain employs TRBV30 and TRBJ1-2; possibly TRBD1 for D (5 bases). Germline CDR1 and CDR2: GTSNPN and SVGIG (reference sequence). Trimming removed 1 base at V and 8 bases at J, with 14 bases between. CDR3 length: 13 residues. The CDR3 nucleotides read TGTGCCTGGAGTGAAGACAGTTTTCGAGGCTACACCTTC. Translated, it gives CAWSEDSFRGYTF.